This TCR beta chain emerged from a study of monozygotic twins with inflammatory bowel disease. Eight distinct reactions (per sample) were used to make the cDNA. TCRdb derives one entry per CDR3 protein from the 5' RACE reads, leaving out DNA. This sample's clone table lists more than 300,000 distinct CDR3 sequences. This CDR3 comprises 14 residues. The germline CDR1 and CDR2 sequences are LNHDA and SQIVND (reference sequence). Investigators extracted total RNA from whole blood and did not sort T cells. This chain uses TRBV19 with TRBJ2-1. The receptor comes from a human donor with ulcerative colitis or Crohn's disease, or a healthy co-twin of an affected twin (not recorded which). Sequences were obtained from blood. The CDR3 reads CASSIWVGYNEQFF.